This passage covers 29 T cell receptor beta chains from one sample sequenced in a study of shared clonotypes between healthy human individuals (dated by TCRdb to 2020 to 2021). The method was the immunoSEQ multiplex PCR assay. The clones in this table, taken by TCRdb from immuneACCESS, are in-frame only. Not every clone is retained; where verified, under half of the shortfall comes from an unresolved V gene, and the cause of the rest is unknown. The sample table contains roughly 1,100,000 clones; only one count was recorded for about 75% of them. The leading ten clones occupy about 1.5% of the sample. Sequencing input: memory CD4+ T cells sorted from blood. The sample's cell subset or site label, in plain terms: CD45RA-negative fraction. These receptors were obtained from a young man in good health.

CDR3 in amino acids: CASSDAGLSVPYEQYF. The CDR3, as DNA: TGTGCCAGCAGTGACGCGGGCCTATCCGTCCCCTACGAGCAGTACTTC. This chain uses TRBV6-1 with TRBJ2-7, with D possibly being TRBD2 (5 bases). CDR1 is MNHNS and CDR2 is SASEGT in the germline V gene. V lost 3 bases, J lost 2 bases, and 17 bases lay in between. The CDR3 runs to 16 residues.

V usage is TRBV4-2 and J usage is TRBJ2-1; D is perhaps TRBD2 (5 bases). The V gene's germline CDR1 is LGHNA and CDR2 YNFKEQ. The V and J ends lost 4 bases and 7 bases respectively, with 8 bases between them. The length of the CDR3 is 12 residues. The CDR3 sequence: CASSRTGNEQFF. CDR3 DNA: TGTGCCAGCAGCCGAACGGGGAATGAGCAGTTCTTC.

As regards this clone: This CDR3 is also generated by other DNA sequences in the sample. The gene calls are TRBV30 and TRBJ2-7; D uncertain. From germline, CDR1 is GTSNPN and CDR2 SVGIG (reference sequence). V was shortened by 1 base and J by 2 bases, with 3 bases between the two germline ends. This CDR3 spans 11 amino acids. The CDR3 sequence is CAWSGTYEQYF. Here the CDR3 DNA reads TGTGCCTGGAGTGGTACCTACGAGCAGTACTTC.

The chain uses TRBV6-5 and TRBJ2-2; D is unresolved. Looked up from germline, CDR1 is MNHEY and CDR2 is SVGAGI. V was clipped by 6 bases and J by 5 bases, with 4 bases between them. The CDR3 consists of 11 residues. The CDR3 region is CASRLTGELFF. The CDR3 DNA reads as TGTGCCAGCAGACTAACCGGGGAGCTGTTTTTT.

There are a few counts of this clone. The chain combines TRBV11-2 with TRBJ2-5, with D perhaps TRBD1 or TRBD2 (5 bases each). CDR3 length equals 17 residues. From germline, CDR1 is SGHAT and CDR2 FQNNGV. Trimming cost V 2 bases and J 1 base, with 17 bases left between them. The CDR3 DNA is TGTGCCAGCAGCTTAAGAGGGGCCGCAAGCATCCAAGAGACCCAGTACTTC. Translated: CASSLRGAASIQETQYF.

The sample holds many counts of this clone. The chain uses TRBV27 and TRBJ2-1, with 14 bases matching TRBD2. Germline CDR1 reads MNHEY; CDR2 reads SMNVEV (reference sequence). J was trimmed by 8 bases and V by 5 bases; bases with no gene match: 8. The CDR3 contains 16 residues. As DNA, the CDR3 is TGTGCCAGCAGTGGGACTAGCGGGAGTCTTTGGCATGAGCAGTTCTTC. It encodes CASSGTSGSLWHEQFF.

This clone turned up a few times. The gene calls are TRBV5-1 and TRBJ2-1; a possible D gene is TRBD1 (6 bases). The CDR3 totals 13 residues. Germline V gives CDR1 SGHRS, CDR2 YFSETQ. V dropped 5 bases and J dropped 6 bases, with 12 bases sitting between them. Here the CDR3 reads CASRTGTTNEQFF. CDR3 coding DNA: TGCGCCAGCAGAACCGGGACAACCAATGAGCAGTTCTTC.

J is TRBJ2-4 and V is TRBV7-2; no clear D. CDR1 and CDR2 (germline): SGHTA, FQGNSA. V was trimmed by 5 bases and J by 4 bases, leaving 9 bases between them. This CDR3 has 13 amino acids. The CDR3 DNA sequence: TGTGCCAGCAGCCCCCGCACAAAAAACATTCAGTACTTC. As protein: CASSPRTKNIQYF.

This chain uses TRBV5-1 with TRBJ2-3, with D possibly being TRBD1 (6 bases). Trimming removed 8 bases at V and 3 bases at J, with 22 bases between. The CDR3 contains 16 residues. Germline V lookup: CDR1 SGHRS, CDR2 YFSETQ. CDR3 amino acids: CASYRTASYGTDTQYF. The CDR3 DNA reads TGCGCCAGTTATAGGACAGCCTCTTACGGGACAGATACGCAGTATTTT.

This chain uses TRBV5-1 with TRBJ1-2; no clear D. CDR1 is SGHRS, CDR2 YFSETQ, per germline. Trimming removed 1 base from V and 8 bases from J, with 18 bases in between. CDR3 size: 15 residues. The CDR3 coding sequence is TGCGCCAGCAGCTTGCGGGCGGGAGACCCCATAGGCTACACCTTC. Protein sequence: CASSLRAGDPIGYTF.

The chain uses TRBV7-2 and TRBJ1-3; D is unclear. Per germline, CDR1 SGHTA and CDR2 FQGNSA. The CDR3 sequence is 13 residues long. Trimming stripped 1 base from V and 1 base from J, with 2 bases between. CDR3: CASSLDSGNTIYF. Here the CDR3 DNA reads TGTGCCAGCAGCTTAGATTCTGGAAACACCATATATTTT.

V gene TRBV7-9 combines with J gene TRBJ2-1; 9 nucleotides align to TRBD2. After removal of 2 bases from V and 7 bases from J, the junction contained 6 bases not matched to a gene. Per the germline V gene, CDR1 is SEHNR and CDR2 is FQNEAQ (reference sequence). The CDR3 contains 15 residues. The CDR3 is CASSLTLSGGNEQFF. Written as DNA, the CDR3 is TGTGCCAGCAGCTTAACTCTTAGCGGGGGAAATGAGCAGTTCTTC.

The V call is TRBV2, the J call TRBJ1-1; a possible D gene is TRBD1 (6 bases). CDR1 is SNHLY, CDR2 FYNNEI, per germline. V shed 7 bases and J shed 4 bases, with 16 bases lying between them. The CDR3 length is 14 residues. This chain's CDR3 is CASIEEGVGTEAFF. CDR3 DNA: TGTGCCAGCATCGAGGAGGGGGTGGGCACTGAAGCTTTCTTT.

The count of this clone is one. The chain couples TRBV2 to TRBJ2-2, with 9 nucleotides matching TRBD2. Germline assignment: CDR1 SNHLY and CDR2 FYNNEI. This CDR3 is 14 amino acids long. V trimming: 8 bases; J trimming: 7 bases; junction bases outside the gene matches: 8. This chain's CDR3 is CASHPGTSLGELFF. Written as DNA, the CDR3 is TGTGCCAGCCACCCCGGGACTAGCCTCGGGGAGCTGTTTTTT.

This sequence joins TRBV5-6 and TRBJ2-5; no firm D call. Deletions cut 0 bases from V and 5 bases from J, with 8 bases between. This CDR3 has 13 amino acids. CDR1 and CDR2 (germline): SGHDT, YYEEEE. The CDR3 DNA reads TGTGCCAGCAGCTTGGTCGAGTTGGAGACCCAGTACTTC. Translating it yields CASSLVELETQYF.

This rearrangement joins TRBV5-5 to TRBJ2-7; D is unclear. This CDR3 has 16 residues. Germline V CDR1 and CDR2: SGHKS, YYEKEE (reference sequence). Trimming shortened V by 0 bases and J by 2 bases, and 15 bases separated the two germline ends. The CDR3 DNA is TGTGCCAGCAGCTTGGGGCCAATCCAATCAACCTACGAGCAGTACTTC. This codes for CASSLGPIQSTYEQYF. The full variable domain, with the rest looked up from reference TRBV5-5 and TRBJ2-7, is DAGVTQSPTHLIKTRGQQVTLRCSPISGHKSVSWYQQVLGQGPQFIFQYYEKEERGRGNFPDRFSARQFPNYSSELNVNALLLGDSALYLCASSLGPIQSTYEQYFGPGTRLTVT.

This clone has just one count. Mismatch with germline at one junction end may stem from a read error. J is TRBJ2-7 and V is TRBV29-1, with 10 bases fitting TRBD2. The CDR3 runs 11 residues. The germline CDR1 and CDR2 sequences are SQVTM and ANQGSEA. Written as DNA, the CDR3 is TGCAGCGTTGGGGAGACTAGCGGGCAGAGCTTC. Translating it yields CSVGETSGQSF.

Note on this clone: This likely traces to a read error, being one base from a far larger clone. This CDR3 is CASSEVSSGTGNTIYF. DNA of the CDR3: TGTGCCAGCAGTGAAGTCAGCTCCGGCACTGGAAACACCATATATTTT. This rearrangement joins TRBV6-1 to TRBJ1-3; D remains ambiguous. The CDR3 is 16 residues long. The germline V gene has CDR1 MNHNS and CDR2 SASEGT. Trimming shortened V by 1 base and J by 2 bases, and 12 bases separated the two germline ends.

The chain recombines TRBV6-5 with TRBJ1-1, with D perhaps matching TRBD1 (5 bases). Per the germline V gene, CDR1 is MNHEY and CDR2 is SVGAGI. The CDR3 runs 14 residues. V was pared by 5 bases and J by 1 base, with 11 bases between. CDR3 sequence: CASSPITGNTEAFF. CDR3 bases: TGTGCCAGCAGTCCGATTACAGGGAACACTGAAGCTTTCTTT.

This rearrangement joins TRBV27 to TRBJ2-1, with TRBD2 as a possible D gene (5 bases). This CDR3 is 13 amino acids long. Trimming pared 8 bases from V and 2 bases from J, leaving 10 bases between. Germline CDR1 MNHEY, CDR2 SMNVEV (reference sequence). Here the CDR3 DNA reads TGTGCCAGCCGTACTAGGACCTACAATGAGCAGTTCTTC. Translation gives CASRTRTYNEQFF.

This clone occurred a few times. Other DNA variants within this sample encode the same CDR3. The chain combines TRBV6-1 with TRBJ2-7; 7 nucleotides agree with TRBD1. Germline V lookup: CDR1 MNHNS, CDR2 SASEGT. CDR3 length equals 12 residues. V lost 5 bases and J lost 4; bases outside the gene matches: 2. Here the CDR3 reads CASSLGQYEQYF. In DNA form, the CDR3 reads TGTGCCAGCAGTTTGGGACAGTACGAGCAGTACTTC.

This clone was picked up a small number of times. The V call is TRBV7-9, the J call TRBJ2-7; D uncertain. The V gene's germline CDR1 is SEHNR and CDR2 FQNEAQ (reference sequence). The CDR3 is 12 amino acids. V was clipped by 7 bases and J by 2 bases, with 9 bases between them. CDR3 residues: CASTSGTYEQYF. CDR3 in DNA: TGTGCCAGCACCTCAGGTACCTACGAGCAGTACTTC.

This clone has just a few counts. The CDR3, as DNA: TGTGCCAGCAGCTTAGGATGGTACGAGCAGTACTTC. It specifies CASSLGWYEQYF. This chain links TRBV11-2 with TRBJ2-7; D gene uncertain. Germline V CDR1 and CDR2: SGHAT, FQNNGV. The CDR3 contains 12 residues. V was cut by 1 base and J by 4 bases, with 5 bases left in between.

This clone was seen more than once but under ten times. The CDR3 DNA is TGTGCCAGCTCACCCGGGATCGGGGACAATTCACCCCTCCACTTT. Translating it yields CASSPGIGDNSPLHF. The gene calls are TRBV18 and TRBJ1-6, with D perhaps TRBD1 (5 bases). The CDR3 has 15 amino acids. Trimming left V 3 bases short and J 7 bases short, with 13 bases between. Germline V lookup: CDR1 KGHSH, CDR2 LQKENI.

Many counts were recorded for this clone. This chain connects TRBV7-8 to TRBJ1-1; the match to TRBD1 covers 9 bases. J lost 6 bases, V lost 6 bases, and 8 bases had no gene match. There are 14 residues in the CDR3. Germline V gene sequence: CDR1 SGHVS, CDR2 FQNEAQ. The CDR3 DNA reads as TGTGCCAGCAGATCCACAGGGGGCCTCGCTGAAGCTTTCTTT. It encodes CASRSTGGLAEAFF.

This sequence joins TRBV6-1 and TRBJ1-5; no clear D gene. Deletions cut 6 bases from V and 7 bases from J, with 13 bases between. This CDR3 is built from 13 residues. Germline V gene data show CDR1 as MNHNS and CDR2 as SASEGT. In nucleotides, the CDR3 is TGTGCCAGCAGCGAACTCCCGGGGCAGCCCCAGCATTTT. Translating gives CASSELPGQPQHF.

The rearrangement links TRBV7-2 to TRBJ2-3; 7 nucleotides line up with TRBD1. The junction had 10 bases not matched to a gene; V was cut back by 2 bases and J by 5 bases. Germline CDR1 and CDR2: SGHTA and FQGNSA. The CDR3 has 16 residues. Written as DNA, the CDR3 is TGTGCCAGCAGCTTACTGACAGGGTTGGTTGGAGATACGCAGTATTTT. Translated, it gives CASSLLTGLVGDTQYF.

This clone was found a few times. V is TRBV11-2 and J is TRBJ1-5; unclear D gene. The germline CDR1 and CDR2 sequences are SGHAT and FQNNGV. The V end was cut by 0 bases, the J end by 2 bases, with 8 bases between. The CDR3 extends over 15 amino acids. The CDR3 protein is CASSLDRGRNQPQHF. The CDR3 DNA is TGTGCCAGCAGCTTAGATCGGGGTCGCAATCAGCCCCAGCATTTT.

The chain couples TRBV19 to TRBJ1-5, with TRBD1 identical over 10 bases. The CDR3 spans 19 residues. The V gene's germline CDR1 is LNHDA and CDR2 SQIVND (reference sequence). V shed 4 bases, J shed 3 bases, and the junction held 15 bases outside the gene matches. As DNA, the CDR3 is TGTGCCAGTAGTACGTCGGGACAGGGGAGGGGAGGACTCAATCAGCCCCAGCATTTT. Its translation: CASSTSGQGRGGLNQPQHF.